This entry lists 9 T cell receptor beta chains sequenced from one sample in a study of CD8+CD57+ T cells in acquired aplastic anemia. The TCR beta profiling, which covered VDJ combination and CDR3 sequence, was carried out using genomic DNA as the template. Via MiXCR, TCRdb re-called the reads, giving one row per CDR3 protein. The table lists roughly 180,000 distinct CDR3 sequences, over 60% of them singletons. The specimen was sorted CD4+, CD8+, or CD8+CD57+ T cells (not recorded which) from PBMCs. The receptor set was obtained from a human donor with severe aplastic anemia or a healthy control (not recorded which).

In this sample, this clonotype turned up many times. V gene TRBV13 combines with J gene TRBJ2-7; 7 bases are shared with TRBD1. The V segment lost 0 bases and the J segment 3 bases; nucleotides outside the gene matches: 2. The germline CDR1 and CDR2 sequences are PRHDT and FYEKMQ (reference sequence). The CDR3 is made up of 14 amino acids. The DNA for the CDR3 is TGTGCCAGCAGCTTAGGGACAGGGAACTACGAGCAGTACTTC. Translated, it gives CASSLGTGNYEQYF.

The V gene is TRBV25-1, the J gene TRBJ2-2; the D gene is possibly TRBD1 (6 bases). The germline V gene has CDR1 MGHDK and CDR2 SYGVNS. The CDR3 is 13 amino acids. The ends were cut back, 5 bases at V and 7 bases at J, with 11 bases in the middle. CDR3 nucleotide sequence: TGTGCCAGCAGTAAACAGGGCTTCGGGGAGCTGTTTTTT. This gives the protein CASSKQGFGELFF.

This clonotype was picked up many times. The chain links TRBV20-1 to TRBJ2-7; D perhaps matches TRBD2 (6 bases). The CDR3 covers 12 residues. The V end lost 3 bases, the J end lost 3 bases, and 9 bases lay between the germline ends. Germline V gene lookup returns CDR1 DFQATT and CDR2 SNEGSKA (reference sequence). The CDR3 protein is CSASWGVYEQYF. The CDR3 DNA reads TGCAGTGCTAGTTGGGGGGTCTACGAGCAGTACTTC.

CDR3 in amino acids: CASSLGVGNSPLHF. CDR3 nucleotides: TGTGCCAGCAGTTTGGGTGTAGGGAATTCACCCCTCCACTTT. J is TRBJ1-6 and V is TRBV7-6; D is ambiguous. V lost 6 bases, J lost 7 bases, and 13 bases lay in between. Germline CDR1 SGHVS, CDR2 FNYEAQ. CDR3 size: 14 residues.

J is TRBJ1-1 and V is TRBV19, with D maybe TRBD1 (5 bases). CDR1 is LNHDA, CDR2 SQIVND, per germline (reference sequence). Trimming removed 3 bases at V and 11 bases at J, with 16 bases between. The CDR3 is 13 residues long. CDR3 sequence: CASSIGGVGRAFF. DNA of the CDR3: TGTGCCAGTAGTATCGGAGGGGTGGGTCGGGCTTTCTTT.

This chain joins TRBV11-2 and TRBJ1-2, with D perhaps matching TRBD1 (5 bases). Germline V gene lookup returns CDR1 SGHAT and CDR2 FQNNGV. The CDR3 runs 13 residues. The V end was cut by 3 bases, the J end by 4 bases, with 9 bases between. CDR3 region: CASSLGTFYGYTF. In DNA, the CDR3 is TGTGCCAGCAGCTTGGGGACCTTCTATGGCTACACCTTC.

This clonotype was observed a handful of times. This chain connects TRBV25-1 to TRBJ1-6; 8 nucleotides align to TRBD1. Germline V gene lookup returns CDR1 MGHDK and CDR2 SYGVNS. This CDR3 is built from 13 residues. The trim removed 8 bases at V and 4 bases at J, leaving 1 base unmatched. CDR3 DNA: TGTGCCAGCCACAGGGGGTATAATTCACCCCTCCACTTT. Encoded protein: CASHRGYNSPLHF.

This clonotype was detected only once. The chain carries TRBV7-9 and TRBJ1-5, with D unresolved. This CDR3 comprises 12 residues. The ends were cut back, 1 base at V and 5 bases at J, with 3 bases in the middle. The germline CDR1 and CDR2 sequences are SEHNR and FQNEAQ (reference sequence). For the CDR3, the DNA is TGTGCCAGCAGCTTAGATTATCAGCCCCAGCATTTT. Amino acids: CASSLDYQPQHF.

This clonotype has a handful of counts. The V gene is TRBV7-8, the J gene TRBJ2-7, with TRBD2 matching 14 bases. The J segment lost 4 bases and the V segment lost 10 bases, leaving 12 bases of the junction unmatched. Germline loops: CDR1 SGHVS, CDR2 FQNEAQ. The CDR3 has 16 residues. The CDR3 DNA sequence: TGTGCCACCAGTGGGGGACTAGCGGGAGTCGTGTACGAGCAGTACTTC. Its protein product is CATSGGLAGVVYEQYF. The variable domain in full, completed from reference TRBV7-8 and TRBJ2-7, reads GAGVSQSPRYKVAKRGQDVALRCDPISGHVSLFWYQQALGQGPEFLTYFQNEAQLDKSGLPSDRFFAERPEGSVSTLKIQRTQQEDSAVYLCATSGGLAGVVYEQYFGPGTRLTVT.